The present T cell receptor (beta chain) was sequenced within a study of blood T cell repertoires in COVID-19. Across the whole study: Researchers got acute and convalescent COVID-19 samples from the United States, Italy and Spain.

J was trimmed by 6 bases and V by 4 bases; bases with no gene match: 10. Germline V gene data show CDR1 as LGHDT and CDR2 as YNNKEL (reference sequence). This CDR3 contains 15 residues. Seattle patient enrollment occurred during active infection, with longitudinal follow-up thereafter. Measured with immunoSEQ multiplex PCR; TCRdb has only the in-frame clones, and not every one. The table lists about 400,000 clones, 86% of them singletons, with 7.1% in the top ten. Sequenced material: peripheral blood. The clonotype originates from an older woman with COVID-19, enrolled during active disease. The rearrangement links TRBV3-1 (or the pseudogene TRBV3-2) to TRBJ1-2; TRBD1 matches 8 bases. The CDR3 DNA is TGTGCCAGCAGCCTTGAAGGCAGGGGGCTTAATGGCTACACCTTC. This gives the protein CASSLEGRGLNGYTF.